A selection of T cell receptor beta chains follows, all from one sample in a study of CD8 T cells in ankylosing spondylitis. TCRdb used MiXCR to reprocess the 5' RACE reads, holding one entry per CDR3 protein. The sample lists about 140,000 distinct CDR3 sequences, roughly 8% occurring once. Source material: synovial fluid, either unsorted or a sorted T cell fraction (not recorded which). The receptors were gathered from a male donor with ankylosing spondylitis. Each CDR3 is given with its conserved first and last residue. D genes are given only for firm matches. Some rows mark clone size as missing; the rest say once, few, many or name a class of expanded clone.

j_call d_call clone_size v_call cdr3_aa cdr3_nt
TRBJ2-7 TRBD1 many TRBV9 CASSPGQADYEQYF TGTGCCAGCAGCCCGGGACAGGCGGACTACGAGCAGTACTTC
TRBJ2-7 NA NA TRBV3-1 CASSQEGASNPYEQYF TGTGCCAGCAGCCAAGAGGGGGCTAGCAACCCCTACGAGCAGTACTTC
TRBJ1-5 NA NA TRBV2 CASSLREINQPQHF TGCGCCAGCAGCTTGCGGGAAATCAATCAGCCCCAGCATTTT
TRBJ2-7 TRBD1 many TRBV6-5 CASSFRDSVSYEQYF TGTGCCAGCAGTTTCCGGGACAGCGTCTCCTACGAGCAGTACTTC
TRBJ2-6 NA many TRBV3-2 CASSQDPGGASGANVLTF TGTGCCAGCAGCCAAGATCCGGGCGGTGCCTCTGGGGCCAACGTCCTGACTTTC
TRBJ1-2 NA many TRBV6-5 CASSYPRGYGYTF TGTGCCAGCAGTTACCCCCGAGGGTATGGCTACACCTTC
TRBJ2-3 TRBD2 few TRBV20-1 CSALTSATDTQYF TGCAGTGCTCTGACTAGCGCGACAGATACGCAGTATTTT
TRBJ2-2 TRBD1 many TRBV10-3 CAISHDRDTGELFF TGTGCCATCAGCCACGACAGGGACACCGGGGAGCTGTTTTTT
TRBJ2-2 NA many TRBV11-1 CASSQQYTGELFF TGTGCCAGCAGCCAACAGTACACCGGGGAGCTGTTTTTT
TRBJ2-1 NA many TRBV7-2 CASRLDSLGNEQFF TGTGCCAGCAGACTAGACAGCCTGGGTAATGAGCAGTTCTTC
TRBJ2-3 NA many TRBV4-1 CASSQDREGADTQYF TGCGCCAGCAGCCAAGATCGAGAGGGGGCAGATACGCAGTATTTT
TRBJ1-5 NA many TRBV5-1 CASRSRCNYSNQPQHF TGCGCCAGCAGATCCCGATGCAATTATAGCAATCAGCCCCAGCATTTT
TRBJ2-3 TRBD2 many TRBV6-2/TRBV6-3 CASSSGTSARTQYF TGTGCCAGCAGTTCCGGGACTAGCGCGAGAACGCAGTATTTT
TRBJ1-5 TRBD1 NA TRBV2 CASSEQDRVREPQHF TGTGCCAGCAGTGAACAGGACAGGGTGCGGGAGCCCCAGCATTTT
TRBJ2-1 NA NA TRBV24-1 CATSDPTGYNEQFF TGTGCCACCAGTGACCCCACCGGCTACAATGAGCAGTTCTTC
TRBJ1-2 NA once TRBV12-3/TRBV12-4 CASSLSGQELGYTF TGTGCCAGCAGTTTATCTGGGCAGGAGCTCGGCTACACCTTC
TRBJ2-6 NA NA TRBV12-3/TRBV12-4 CASRLGTLKNPGANVLTF TGTGCCAGCAGGCTTGGGACTCTCAAAAACCCTGGGGCCAACGTCCTGACTTTC
TRBJ2-3 TRBD2 NA TRBV6-1 CASTPLAGGDTQYF TGTGCCAGCACCCCACTAGCGGGAGGTGATACGCAGTATTTT
TRBJ2-1 NA many TRBV5-1 CASSSSFDEQFF TGCGCCAGCAGCTCATCCTTTGATGAGCAGTTCTTC
TRBJ2-1 TRBD2 few TRBV6-1 CASRPLRLALGNEQFF TGTGCCAGCAGACCCCTTCGACTAGCCCTTGGGAATGAGCAGTTCTTC
TRBJ1-4 NA few TRBV28 CASSDSGPGEKLFF TGTGCCAGCAGTGACTCAGGCCCCGGTGAAAAACTGTTTTTT
TRBJ1-6 TRBD1 NA TRBV15 CATSRDGTGYSPLHF TGTGCCACCAGCAGAGATGGGACAGGGTATTCACCCCTCCACTTT
TRBJ2-5 NA few TRBV20-1 CSGDFQETQYF TGCAGTGGGGACTTCCAAGAGACCCAGTACTTC
TRBJ2-1 NA many TRBV27 CASRDLLIDEQFF TGTGCCAGCAGGGACCTCCTCATCGATGAGCAGTTCTTC
TRBJ2-5 NA many TRBV5-1 CASGGESQETQYF TGCGCCAGCGGGGGAGAATCCCAAGAGACCCAGTACTTC
TRBJ2-6 NA few TRBV10-3 CAISGGINSGANVLTF TGTGCCATCAGTGGGGGGATTAACTCTGGGGCCAACGTCCTGACTTTC
TRBJ2-7 TRBD2 NA TRBV20-1 CSAPKSLAGVEQYF TGCAGTGCTCCTAAATCCCTAGCGGGAGTCGAGCAGTACTTC
TRBJ2-1 TRBD1 many TRBV6-4 CASSDGTGDYNEQFF TGTGCCAGCAGTGACGGGACAGGGGACTACAATGAGCAGTTCTTC
TRBJ2-7 TRBD1 NA TRBV3-1 CASSCRPGQGACEQYF TGTGCCAGCAGCTGCCGACCGGGACAGGGGGCTTGTGAGCAGTACTTC
TRBJ1-2 NA many TRBV7-9 CASSLSMEEGYGYTF TGTGCCAGCAGCCTAAGTATGGAAGAGGGGTATGGCTACACCTTC
TRBJ2-2 NA many TRBV10-1 CASSTRIAGELFF TGCGCCAGCAGCACTAGAATAGCCGGGGAGCTGTTTTTT
TRBJ2-7 NA NA TRBV12-3/TRBV12-4 CASSPPRSGMKEQYF TGTGCCAGCAGCCCCCCTCGGTCGGGGATGAAGGAGCAGTACTTC
TRBJ1-4 TRBD1 few TRBV7-2 CASSRRRRFAGQGFTTNEKLFF TGTGCCAGCAGCAGACGCCGGCGCTTCGCGGGACAGGGCTTTACAACTAATGAAAAACTGTTTTTT
TRBJ2-1 NA few TRBV4-2 CASSPIAEGSYNEQFF TGTGCCAGCAGCCCCATAGCTGAGGGGAGCTACAATGAGCAGTTCTTC
TRBJ2-1 TRBD1 many TRBV6-1 CASSRYRDRGNNEQFF TGTGCCAGCAGTCGATACCGGGACAGGGGTAACAATGAGCAGTTCTTC
TRBJ2-5 NA few TRBV6-1 CAILTRSETQYF TGTGCCATCTTGACTAGAAGCGAGACCCAGTACTTC
TRBJ2-3 TRBD2 few TRBV5-4 CASSPTSGGRGDTQYF TGTGCCAGCAGCCCGACTAGCGGGGGCCGAGGAGATACGCAGTATTTT
TRBJ1-5 NA many TRBV7-3 CASSLTGNQPQHF TGTGCCAGCAGCTTGACGGGGAATCAGCCCCAGCATTTT
TRBJ1-5 NA NA TRBV24-1 CATSDPGAGDRPQHF TGTGCCACCAGTGATCCGGGGGCAGGGGACCGCCCCCAGCATTTT
TRBJ2-3 TRBD1 NA TRBV7-2 CASSLALQGADTDTQYF TGTGCCAGCAGCTTAGCCTTACAGGGGGCGGACACAGATACGCAGTATTTT
TRBJ2-1 NA many TRBV7-8 CASSLDRLNEQFF TGTGCCAGCAGCTTAGATAGACTGAATGAGCAGTTCTTC
TRBJ1-1 NA NA TRBV20-1 CSAKTDRQVAFF TGCAGTGCTAAGACCGATCGCCAGGTGGCTTTCTTT
TRBJ2-1 NA many TRBV20-1 CSGPSEEGQFF TGCAGTGGCCCCAGCGAGGAGGGGCAGTTCTTC
TRBJ2-1 NA many TRBV15 CATSDQRFNEQFF TGTGCCACCTCGGATCAAAGATTCAATGAGCAGTTCTTC
TRBJ2-1 TRBD2 many TRBV6-5 CASMLGRGWRNEQFF TGTGCCAGCATGTTGGGGAGGGGATGGAGAAATGAGCAGTTCTTC
TRBJ1-6 NA few TRBV20-1 CSDTALGGDNSPLHF TGCAGTGACACTGCCCTTGGCGGAGATAATTCACCCCTCCACTTT
TRBJ2-5 TRBD2 many TRBV24-1 CATSDFSGSGETQYF TGTGCCACCAGTGATTTCAGCGGGAGTGGGGAGACCCAGTACTTC
TRBJ2-1 NA NA TRBV7-2 CASSGGGREPNEQFF TGTGCCAGCAGCGGGGGGGGGCGCGAACCCAATGAGCAGTTCTTC
TRBJ2-7 NA few TRBV20-1 CSAATDLYEQYF TGCAGTGCTGCGACAGACCTCTACGAGCAGTACTTC
TRBJ1-1 NA many TRBV9 CASSTPTGLNTEAFF TGTGCCAGCAGCACACCGACGGGACTGAACACTGAAGCTTTCTTT